The entry that follows covers one T cell receptor (beta chain) sequence. Its antigen has not been determined. The junction differs from germline at one of its ends, possibly a read error. This sample was included in a study of blood T cells in healthy people across ages (dated by TCRdb to 2014 to 2015). Background on the whole study: In model experiments, template switching captured roughly one uniquely barcoded TCR beta cDNA molecule for every two T cells. Age-related changes in TCR beta repertoire diversity were measured in the study by deep sequencing normalized with unique cDNA molecular identifiers. Four age groups were formed from the donors: young (average roughly 15 years), middle-aged (approximately 39), aged (approximately 60) and long-lived (82). Donors of different ages were randomly distributed across sequencing lanes to avoid experimental bias. The study analyzed two additional independent replicas of 1 million unique cDNA reads from the same blood draw for two donors, one aged 18 to 29 and one aged 80 or older. Broad study findings and their caveats: Total diversity estimates from one million sequenced T cells were considered lower bounds and underestimates. Conclusive comparison of naive and antigen-experienced compartments was prevented by the profiling of bulk unsorted PBMCs. As age increased, observed TCR beta diversity per million T cells dropped in a roughly linear way, and a significant reduction was already evident by age roughly 36. Donor CMV infection status was unknown, potentially confounding age-related changes in expanded clonotypes. The long-lived group showed more naive CD4+ T cells, fewer expanded clones and increased TCR diversity than the aged group, suggesting age selection. Observed TCR beta diversity correlated strongly with the percentage of naive T cells measured by flow cytometry.

The CDR3 runs 17 residues from the cysteine to the phenylalanine. The kept DNA is CDR3 alone, 51 bases in frame from the first base. Donors were a few dozen systemically healthy Caucasian individuals from Russia aged roughly 6 to 95 years. Approximately 11 milliliters of peripheral blood were drawn from each donor into EDTA-treated Vacutainer tubes. Ficoll-Paque density-gradient centrifugation was used to isolate PBMCs, with at least 6.5 million per sample. Trizol reagent was used to extract total RNA from the PBMCs, yielding at least 5.5 micrograms per sample. For every donor, flow cytometry on a PBMC aliquot measured the percentage of naive CD45RAhigh/CD27high T cells. The method was 5' RACE. The reads were generated on an Illumina HiSeq 2500. A second PCR of roughly 7 to 11 cycles was performed with a sample-barcoded 5' primer and a J-beta primer mix. Each TCR beta cDNA molecule received a unique molecular identifier from a template-switch 5' adaptor carrying 12 random nucleotides. Each sample yielded at least 3 million CDR3-containing paired-end reads. All of the RNA was converted into first-strand cDNA using the Mint cDNA synthesis kit, with a TRBC-specific oligonucleotide serving as the primer. Following uracil-DNA glycosylase treatment, all cDNA underwent a first 18-cycle PCR with the universal primers M1SS and BC2_uni_R. For the original study's pipeline: Each sample was normalized by randomly selecting 1 million high-quality reads, each carrying a distinct molecular identifier. Instead of being binned into consensus sequences, reads with shared molecular identifiers were discarded. MiTCR, with a Q25 quality threshold and the strictest error-elimination algorithm, was used for CDR3 identification, clonotype clustering and error correction. A nonparametric unseen species model with Euler transformation was used to estimate lower-bound total TCR beta diversity. The public reads were quality trimmed at Q25 with fastp and then assembled into clones with MiXCR by TCRdb, keeping productive beta chains. One record per CDR3 amino acid sequence lists the most common genes and DNA. TCRdb's processing, not the authors', yielded these V and J calls. Here the sample has about 970,000 distinct CDR3 sequences; 45% to 60% occur a single time. The ten biggest clones cover 20% to 25% of the sample.

The sequencing input was blood. The sequence is built from TRBV12-3 or TRBV12-4 and TRBJ2-5; 11 junctional bases match TRBD1. This TCR was recovered from a woman aged 55 to 70 in good health. The CDR3 in this case is CASSFRGTGGRQGTQYF. The nucleotide sequence is given as TGTGCCAGCAGTTTTAGGGGGACAGGGGGAAGGCAAGGGACCCAGTACTTC.